A selection of T cell receptor beta chains follows, all from one sample in a study of blood T cells in healthy people across ages. MiXCR was run by TCRdb on the 5' RACE reads, yielding one entry per CDR3 protein. Here the sample spans 750,000 to 950,000 distinct CDR3 sequences, around 24% being singletons. Separately, the same data were catalogued under a study of T cells of mothers and their children.

Source material: blood. Source of these receptors: a boy younger than 18 in good health. CDR3s leave out the opening cysteine and the closing phenylalanine or tryptophan.

v_call,cdr3_length,cdr3_aa
TRBV12-3/TRBV12-4,10,AGRASFHEQY
TRBV5-1,15,ASSFTVLAGGSYEQY
TRBV10-2,10,ASSHTGVEQY
TRBV30,9,ASRETGELF
TRBV6-5,12,ASRGSGGGDTQY
TRBV10-3,12,AIRGTGGAETQY
TRBV11-2,18,ASSRPTGTSGGAKTDTQY
TRBV2,13,ASSDDRTNTGELF
TRBV29-1,11,SAGRQGGTEQY
TRBV5-6,13,ASSSGQGRPVAQH
TRBV6-5,10,ASSGPIREAF
TRBV10-3,13,AISESRERYNEQF
TRBV28,14,ASTTPRDRRLNEQF
TRBV10-3,11,ATTGGRTDTQY
TRBV7-6,12,ASSPDRQLEKLF
TRBV10-3,15,AISGGASGSSYNEQF
TRBV5-1,15,ASSFNTGGNSYNEQF